The TCR beta chain under discussion was sequenced for a study of early T cells in non-severe SARS-CoV-2 infection. TCRdb recomputed calls from the 5' RACE reads with MiXCR, one row per CDR3 protein. The repertoire has 75,000 to 100,000 distinct CDR3 sequences, approximately 17% of them found once; the top ten carry 1.3%. The germline V and J ends were trimmed by 0 bases and 2 bases, with 10 bases remaining between them. The CDR3 spans 14 residues. CDR1 and CDR2 from the germline V gene are DFQATT and SNEGSKA (reference sequence). The sequenced sample was whole blood. The TCR comes from an adult who was a healthcare worker with PCR-confirmed SARS-CoV-2 infection or an uninfected control (not recorded which). The chain uses TRBV20-1 and TRBJ2-5; D remains ambiguous. The DNA of the CDR3 is TGCAGTGCTAGAGAGGTCTCATTGCAAGAGACCCAGTACTTC. This codes for CSAREVSLQETQYF.